The entry that follows covers one TCR beta chain sequence. Its specificity is unknown. The source of the sample is a study of PD-L1 blockade in urothelial cancer. Overall study: Specimens of blood held a median count of approximately 150,000 T cells. Findings and caveats of the study: Lower than median blood TCR clonality before treatment predicted better survival.

Regarding time point: pretreatment peripheral blood. Sample numbers ranged from 1 to 8 per patient, encompassing pretreatment and on-treatment collections. V was shortened by 1 base and J by 7 bases, with 20 bases between the two germline ends. Germline CDR1 and CDR2: SQVTM and ANQGSEA. The CDR3 sequence is 15 residues long. Spike-ins of synthetic TCR analog templates went into each PCR. Here immunoSEQ multiplex PCR was the method, and the copy in TCRdb shows in-frame clones only, minus some. Of about 85,000 clones listed, over 65% are singletons. This receptor was taken from a man between 60 and 75 years old with urothelial cancer. The chain recombines TRBV29-1 with TRBJ2-7; TRBD1 might be the D (7 bases). The sequencing here drew on PBMCs, taken around atezolizumab (anti-PD-L1) treatment. CDR3 region: CSVEGGGGWDREQYF. In DNA, the CDR3 is TGCAGCGTTGAAGGCGGAGGGGGCTGGGATCGAGAGCAGTACTTC.